This record concerns one T cell receptor (beta chain) sequence. This clone was seen a handful of times. The antigen it recognizes is unknown. No base-level quality is on record; no much larger clone is a single base apart. Sequencing of the TRB variable region was done with the immunoSEQ hsTCRB v3.0 assay at survey level resolution. The target sequencing depth for TRB was roughly 40,000-50,000 T-cell genomes per sample. An Illumina MiSeq with a v3 150-cycle kit was used to sequence the pooled TRB libraries. As for the original processing: Repertoire analysis ran in R within a reproducible Nextflow workflow covering QC, data transformation and analysis. Custom analyses were implemented in LymphoSeq2, an R package for AIRR-Seq data exploration. After excluding several samples that yielded fewer than 5000 total TRB sequences, approximately 180 HIV repertoires remained for analysis. Among the approximately 190 retained HIV repertoires, some 59 were collected before ART initiation and 129 after ART initiation. Repertoires were downsampled to 5000 TRB nucleotide sequences, and summary statistics were averaged over 100 downsampling iterations. The analysis kept only TRB sequences whose CDR3 regions were at least seven amino acids long. Two measures captured diversity: a Shannon entropy-derived clonality score and the Gini coefficient. In repertoire networks, the top 5000 CDR3 amino acid sequences were linked whenever an edit distance of one separated two sequences. For TRB CDR3 amino acid sequences, antigen specificity groups and MHC restriction were predicted with GLIPH2. To flag known associations with CMV, EBV, HIV or tissue antigens, CDR3 amino acid sequences were compared against VDJdb and McPAS-TCR. Pre-ART, post-ART and control groups were compared with Wilcoxon signed-rank tests and Holm-Bonferroni correction. Held by TCRdb, this immuneACCESS table contains in-frame sequences only and omits some clones. Under half of the omission traces to an unresolved V gene where checked; the cause of the rest is unknown. The V and J calls and the clone size are those of that table, but D and trimming were determined from the DNA. The sample records under 50,000 clones, about 89% of which are singletons. Jointly, the top ten make up about 5% of the sample.

The sample belongs to a study of long-term antiretroviral therapy in people with HIV (dated 2022 in TCRdb). Turning to the overall study: The earliest samples were collected approximately a decade before the 2015 WHO recommendation for immediate ART, a period when ART was typically delayed until CD4 counts fell. A retrospective serial study tested whether ART initiation and durable HIV suppression were associated with changes in peripheral blood TRB repertoire composition and diversity. A total of 192 cryopreserved PBMC samples were contributed to the cohort by 30 adults with confirmed HIV infection, with samples collected serially over a mean of approximately six years (range 1-12). Among the approximately 30 participants with HIV, eleven were female. No cross-contamination during QIAcube processing was seen in test extractions of a monoclonal T-cell line run alongside around 34 polyclonal samples.

Overall study outcomes, separate from this receptor: Inferences about post-ART repertoire changes are limited because no data were available on ART adherence, viral resistance or therapy changes. Because pre-ART samples had limited cell numbers, unsorted PBMC were profiled rather than sorted CD4+ and CD8+ T cells. HIV repertoires had narrower CDR3 length ranges than controls, and the network structure suggested an antigen-experienced repertoire that shifted only slightly toward naive after ART. Starting ART was linked to a significant rise in TRB diversity, yet even with long-term ART the diversity remained significantly lower than in transplant donor controls. The repertoire was dominated across all time points by expanded TRB clones identified before ART initiation, although this dominance was seen to fluctuate and to decrease in many PLHIV after ART. Since PBMC availability was limited, sequencing covered only the TCR beta chain, with no alpha chain pairing. Samples dated from the mid-2000s to the late 2010s, and the ART regimens used may be less effective than current ones.

The CDR3 sequence holds 16 residues, the cysteine and phenylalanine included. Solely the CDR3 DNA is kept, with 48 bases framed from the first base. The germline V gene sets CDR1 to SGHDT and CDR2 to YYEEEE. V is cut back by 1 base and J by 4 bases, with 6 bases in the junction unmatched. To be included, a participant needed at least one PBMC sample from before ART initiation plus at least two post-ART samples. Every participant with HIV received treatment in the United States of America. Before DNA extraction, cryopreserved samples of 1-10 million PBMC were thawed and then washed. At the time of the earliest PBMC sample, participants with HIV were aged between roughly 20 and 54 years. PBMC samples from each participant spanned 1-4 timepoints before ART initiation and 2-8 timepoints after ART initiation, with a median of 7 samples. Serial HIV viral load, CD4+ T-cell count, ART history and demographic data were obtained for every participant. Genomic DNA was extracted from unsorted PBMC with a Qiagen kit on a QIAcube, with processing performed in batches of 12 samples.

This clonotype originated in a woman aged 45-60 years with HIV. The chain uses TRBV5-6 and TRBJ2-5, and 11 junction bases match TRBD2. The input for sequencing was unsorted PBMCs, taken 0.1 years before starting antiretroviral therapy. The CDR3 in this case is CASSLRGTSGGETQYF. DNA sequence: TGTGCCAGCAGCTTGCGGGGAACTAGCGGGGGAGAGACCCAGTACTTC.